The rows below give T cell receptor beta chains drawn from one sample of a study of response to subunit inactivated influenza vaccine. TCRdb reprocessed the RT-PCR reads via MiXCR and lists one record per CDR3 protein. This table holds around 530,000 distinct CDR3 sequences, approximately 15% found once. Here the sequenced sample was CD4+ T cells sorted from PBMCs, taken around 2 years after vaccination. The origin of the receptors is a man between 50 and 69 years old who received an inactivated influenza vaccine. CDR3s include the opening cysteine and the closing phenylalanine or tryptophan. Each record gives: V gene, D gene, clone size, J gene, CDR3 length, CDR3 DNA, CDR3 protein. A D gene is named only where the DNA matches it firmly. Clone size is shown for a subset of rows, as once, few, many or a class of expanded clone.

V: TRBV4-1
D: .
size: .
J: TRBJ2-3
length: 14
DNA: TGCGCCAGCAGCCAAGGGAGGTTCACAGATACGCAGTATTTT
CDR3: CASSQGRFTDTQYF

V: TRBV5-5
D: TRBD2
size: .
J: TRBJ2-5
length: 14
DNA: TGTGCCAGCAGCACTGGGACTAGCTACGAGACCCAGTACTTC
CDR3: CASSTGTSYETQYF

V: TRBV5-6
D: TRBD1
size: .
J: TRBJ2-7
length: 15
DNA: TGTGCCAGCAGCAGGGCCGGGACAGCCTCGTACGAGCAGTATTTC
CDR3: CASSRAGTASYEQYF

V: TRBV5-8
D: .
size: few
J: TRBJ2-1
length: 15
DNA: TGTGCCAGCAGCTCAAACCGGGACAATTTGGATGAGCAGTTCTTC
CDR3: CASSSNRDNLDEQFF

V: TRBV20-1
D: TRBD1
size: few
J: TRBJ1-6
length: 14
DNA: TGCAGTGCAGCCGGGACAGGGGCCAATTCACCCCTCCACTTT
CDR3: CSAAGTGANSPLHF

V: TRBV6-2/TRBV6-3
D: TRBD1
size: .
J: TRBJ2-1
length: 18
DNA: TGTGCCAGCAGTAATCGGGACAGGGGGCTTCGTCCCCACAATGAGCAGTTCTTC
CDR3: CASSNRDRGLRPHNEQFF

V: TRBV20-1
D: .
size: once
J: TRBJ2-5
length: 15
DNA: TGCAGTGCTCGTGCGGCGAGGGTTTCCCAAGAGAACCAGTACTTC
CDR3: CSARAARVSQENQYF

V: TRBV10-2
D: .
size: few
J: TRBJ1-4
length: 15
DNA: TGCGCCAGCAGTCTGACCCATGGCCGGGGGGAAAAACTGTTTTTT
CDR3: CASSLTHGRGEKLFF

V: TRBV5-6
D: .
size: few
J: TRBJ2-1
length: 15
DNA: TGTGCCAGCAGCCCCCGTGCAGGGATGAGCGATGAGCAGTTCTTC
CDR3: CASSPRAGMSDEQFF

V: TRBV6-1
D: .
size: .
J: TRBJ2-2
length: 14
DNA: TGTGCCACCGGCCGGGACCCTTACACCGGGGAGCTGTTTTTT
CDR3: CATGRDPYTGELFF

V: TRBV2
D: .
size: few
J: TRBJ2-7
length: 13
DNA: TGTGCCAGCAGCACACTAGTTTCAGGCGAGCAGTACTTC
CDR3: CASSTLVSGEQYF

V: TRBV5-1
D: .
size: once
J: TRBJ2-1
length: 15
DNA: TGCGCCAGCAGCCCAGGGGGACTATCTGTGAATGAGCAGTTCTTC
CDR3: CASSPGGLSVNEQFF

V: TRBV5-1
D: .
size: .
J: TRBJ2-7
length: 15
DNA: TGCGCCAGCAGCTTGACAGGGAGGAATCCCTACGAGCAGTACTTC
CDR3: CASSLTGRNPYEQYF

V: TRBV5-1
D: .
size: few
J: TRBJ2-5
length: 14
DNA: TGCGCCAGCAGCTTGAGTTCCGGGGCCGAGACCCAGTACTTC
CDR3: CASSLSSGAETQYF

V: TRBV20-1
D: TRBD1
size: few
J: TRBJ2-7
length: 15
DNA: TGCAGTGCTAGGGGCCCGGGACAGGGGGCCGGAGAGCAGTACTTC
CDR3: CSARGPGQGAGEQYF

V: TRBV7-2
D: TRBD1
size: many
J: TRBJ2-7
length: 15
DNA: TGTGCCAGCAGCTTGGGACAGGGGGCGGTCTACGAGCAGTACTTC
CDR3: CASSLGQGAVYEQYF

V: TRBV2
D: .
size: .
J: TRBJ1-1
length: 14
DNA: TGTGCCAGCAGTTTTGATAGGGTACTCACTGAAGCTTTCTTT
CDR3: CASSFDRVLTEAFF

V: TRBV6-5
D: .
size: .
J: TRBJ2-5
length: 14
DNA: TGTGCCAGCAGTTACCCGGCCGGGATAGGGACCCAGTACTTC
CDR3: CASSYPAGIGTQYF

V: TRBV7-9
D: TRBD2
size: .
J: TRBJ2-3
length: 15
DNA: TGTGCCAGCAGCTTGAGTAGCGGGAGTTCAGATACGCAGTATTTT
CDR3: CASSLSSGSSDTQYF

V: TRBV3-1
D: .
size: few
J: TRBJ1-3
length: 15
DNA: TGTGCCAGCAGCCCTGCGACTTACTCTGGAAACACCATATATTTT
CDR3: CASSPATYSGNTIYF

V: TRBV6-2/TRBV6-3
D: .
size: few
J: TRBJ1-2
length: 13
DNA: TGTGCCAGCAGTTCCCCCCTGCGAGGGGGCTACACCTTC
CDR3: CASSSPLRGGYTF

V: TRBV3-1
D: .
size: .
J: TRBJ2-3
length: 15
DNA: TGTGCCAGCAGCCAAGCCACTGGGAACACAGATACGCAGTATTTT
CDR3: CASSQATGNTDTQYF

V: TRBV20-1
D: .
size: once
J: TRBJ1-5
length: 14
DNA: TGCAGTGCTCGAGAGGTCGGGATGCTCCGGGCCCAGCATTTT
CDR3: CSAREVGMLRAQHF

V: TRBV5-1
D: .
size: .
J: TRBJ2-1
length: 15
DNA: TGCGCCAGCAGCTCAAACGCCGGGAGCCAGAATGAGCAGTTCTTC
CDR3: CASSSNAGSQNEQFF

V: TRBV11-2
D: .
size: few
J: TRBJ2-1
length: 14
DNA: TGTGCCAGCAGCTTTGGTCTGGTATACAATGAGCAGTTCTTC
CDR3: CASSFGLVYNEQFF

V: TRBV7-2
D: TRBD2
size: .
J: TRBJ2-4
length: 17
DNA: TGTGCCAGCAGCATCCCGGGACTAGCGATCGGCAAAAACATTCAGTACTTC
CDR3: CASSIPGLAIGKNIQYF

V: TRBV9
D: .
size: few
J: TRBJ2-3
length: 13
DNA: TGTGCCAGCAGCGTGACTCTAACAGATACGCAGTATTTT
CDR3: CASSVTLTDTQYF

V: TRBV7-8
D: .
size: .
J: TRBJ2-2
length: 15
DNA: TGTGCCAGCAGCCCCCGGGACACCCTCACCGGGGAGCTGTTTTTT
CDR3: CASSPRDTLTGELFF

V: TRBV5-1
D: TRBD1
size: .
J: TRBJ2-7
length: 15
DNA: TGCGCCAGCAGCCCATGGGACAGGGGATCCTACGAGCAGTACTTC
CDR3: CASSPWDRGSYEQYF

V: TRBV12-3/TRBV12-4
D: TRBD1
size: .
J: TRBJ1-6
length: 16
DNA: TGTGCCAGCAGTAGGGACAGAGGAGGTTTGCGCTTCTCCCTCCACTTT
CDR3: CASSRDRGGLRFSLHF

V: TRBV20-1
D: TRBD1
size: .
J: TRBJ1-2
length: 12
DNA: TGCAGTGCTAGAAACAGGGGGCTTGGCTACACCTTC
CDR3: CSARNRGLGYTF

V: TRBV6-7
D: .
size: .
J: TRBJ2-5
length: 10
DNA: TGTGCCAGCAGCATTAATTTCCAGTACTTC
CDR3: CASSINFQYF